The 9 T cell receptor beta chains in this list originate from one sample, sequenced in a study of blood T cell repertoires in COVID-19. Sequencing was performed with immunoSEQ multiplex PCR; in TCRdb, only in-frame clones are kept and a portion is missing. In the table there are some 250,000 clones, about 86% of which are singletons. Input material: peripheral blood. These receptors came from a woman in her twenties or thirties who had recovered from COVID-19.

The V and J genes are TRBV19 and TRBJ2-7; 9 bases are shared with TRBD1. After removal of 5 bases from V and 4 bases from J, the junction contained 9 bases not matched to a gene. Germline CDR1 is LNHDA and CDR2 is SQIVND (reference sequence). The CDR3 contains 15 residues. CDR3 coding DNA: TGTGCCAGTAGTCCCACAGGGGGCGCGTGGTACGAGCAGTACTTC. As protein: CASSPTGGAWYEQYF.

The chain uses TRBV7-8 and TRBJ1-2, with 10 bases that match TRBD1. The CDR3 spans 15 residues. The germline gives CDR1 SGHVS, CDR2 FQNEAQ. With 5 bases clipped from V and 2 bases from J, the junction kept 5 bases outside the gene matches. The CDR3, as DNA: TGTGCCAGCAGCCGAGGGACAGGGGTCAACTATGGCTACACCTTC. This sequence encodes CASSRGTGVNYGYTF.

V and J are TRBV10-3 and TRBJ2-1; D unresolved. The V gene lost 2 bases and the J gene lost 8 bases, with 4 bases spanning the gap. The length of the CDR3 is 11 residues. Germline CDR1 is ENHRY and CDR2 is SYGVKD. CDR3 sequence reads: CAISEGDEQFF. Here the CDR3 DNA reads TGTGCCATCAGTGAGGGAGATGAGCAGTTCTTC.

This sequence joins TRBV5-1 and TRBJ2-5, with TRBD2 identical over 9 bases. CDR1 and CDR2 (germline): SGHRS, YFSETQ. CDR3 length: 16 amino acids. With V trimmed by 0 bases and J by 4 bases, 7 bases remained unmatched. CDR3 sequence: CASSLALAGDAETQYF. The CDR3 nucleotides are TGCGCCAGCAGCTTGGCCTTAGCGGGGGACGCAGAGACCCAGTACTTC.

V gene TRBV14 combines with J gene TRBJ1-5; possibly TRBD1 for D (6 bases). The V end lost 1 base, the J end lost 5 bases, and 12 bases lay between the germline ends. This CDR3 is built from 15 residues. Germline-derived CDR1 and CDR2 are SGHDN and FVKESK. The CDR3 sequence: CASSQVGQLYQPQHF. DNA of the CDR3: TGTGCCAGCAGCCAAGTAGGACAGCTCTATCAGCCCCAGCATTTT.

This chain links TRBV10-3 with TRBJ2-7, with TRBD2 matching 11 bases. Germline V gene lookup returns CDR1 ENHRY and CDR2 SYGVKD. CDR3 length equals 15 residues. The junction had 12 bases not matched to a gene; V was cut back by 9 bases and J by 5 bases. The CDR3 loop reads CAIGTYSGGANEQYF. The CDR3 bases are TGTGCCATTGGGACTTATAGCGGGGGGGCTAACGAGCAGTACTTC.

The rearrangement uses TRBV2 and TRBJ2-1; 8 bases map to TRBD1. The CDR3 length is 14 residues. Germline CDR1 is SNHLY and CDR2 is FYNNEI. The V and J ends lost 5 bases and 13 bases, in that order; junction bases with no gene match: 13. The CDR3 reads CASSRRTTGEKQFF. The CDR3 nucleotides read TGTGCCAGCAGTAGAAGAACGACAGGGGAAAAACAGTTCTTC.

The chain has TRBV10-3 and TRBJ2-1; 7 bases are a match to TRBD2. In germline, CDR1 is ENHRY, CDR2 SYGVKD. Germline trimming cut 3 bases from V and 2 bases from J; bases unmatched to any gene: 4. This CDR3 comprises 15 residues. CDR3 nucleotides: TGTGCCATCAGTGACCCCGGACTAGCCTACAATGAGCAGTTCTTC. Amino acid sequence: CAISDPGLAYNEQFF.

The chain carries TRBV5-1 and TRBJ2-1, with D possibly being TRBD2 (5 bases). CDR3 length: 19 residues. V was pared by 0 bases and J by 3 bases, with 22 bases between. Per the germline V gene, CDR1 is SGHRS and CDR2 is YFSETQ. The CDR3 DNA is TGCGCCAGCAGCTTGGCCCGTCTTAGGGCGGGTCGGGGCTACAATGAGCAGTTCTTC. Protein product: CASSLARLRAGRGYNEQFF.